Listed below are T cell receptor beta chains from one sample, sequenced in a study of cytomegalovirus exposure and HLA in healthy donors. Clones were sequenced by immunoSEQ multiplex PCR, and TCRdb holds only the in-frame ones, with some missing. The sample contains 150,000 or so clones, 84% of which appear only once. The sequencing sample was made of PBMCs. Receptor source: a boy aged 2 to 10 in good health and CMV-seronegative. Both conserved end residues are part of each CDR3. D genes are given only for firm matches. For some rows the clone size is stated as once, few or many, or as a class when expanded; others skip it.

clone_size | j_call | d_call | v_call | cdr3_aa | cdr3_nt
- | TRBJ1-1 | TRBD1 | TRBV5-6 | CASSIGQGWNTEAFF | TGTGCCAGCAGCATAGGACAGGGTTGGAACACTGAAGCTTTCTTT
- | TRBJ2-3 | TRBD2 | TRBV29-1 | CSVQGLAAPRTQYF | TGCAGCGTACAAGGACTAGCGGCACCCCGTACGCAGTATTTT
- | TRBJ1-1 | TRBD1 | TRBV7-9 | CASSLRGDSRNTEAFF | TGTGCCAGCAGCTTAAGGGGGGACAGTCGGAACACTGAAGCTTTCTTT
- | TRBJ1-5 | - | TRBV27 | CASGFSSQPQHF | TGTGCCAGCGGTTTTAGTTCTCAGCCCCAGCATTTT
- | TRBJ1-1 | - | TRBV2 | CAVQLNTEAFF | TGTGCCGTACAGTTAAACACTGAAGCTTTCTTT
once | TRBJ2-3 | - | TRBV9 | CASSAPRQRVAVDTQYF | TGTGCCAGCAGTGCCCCCCGCCAGCGGGTCGCCGTAGATACGCAGTATTTT
- | TRBJ2-3 | TRBD2 | TRBV7-7 | CASSPRTSGSAQYF | TGTGCCAGCAGCCCGCGGACTAGCGGGAGCGCGCAGTATTTT
- | TRBJ2-7 | - | TRBV5-1 | CASSVASESYEQYF | TGCGCCAGCAGCGTGGCTAGCGAGAGCTACGAGCAGTACTTC
- | TRBJ2-7 | TRBD2 | TRBV5-6 | CASSLDLAGHEQYF | TGTGCCAGCAGCTTGGATCTAGCGGGCCACGAGCAGTACTTC
- | TRBJ2-7 | TRBD2 | TRBV7-8 | CASSLYPLRAGVTYEQYF | TGTGCCAGCAGCTTATATCCTCTAAGAGCGGGAGTAACCTACGAGCAGTACTTC
- | TRBJ1-1 | - | TRBV27 | CASSLRGNTEAFF | TGTGCCAGCAGCCTCAGGGGGAACACTGAAGCTTTCTTT
- | TRBJ2-7 | TRBD2 | TRBV18 | CASSPGTGGSSYEQYF | TGTGCCAGCTCTCCCGGGACCGGGGGGTCCTCCTACGAGCAGTACTTC
- | TRBJ2-7 | TRBD2 | TRBV2 | CASKLAGVGEQYF | TGTGCCAGCAAGCTAGCGGGAGTGGGTGAGCAGTACTTC
- | TRBJ2-1 | TRBD2 | TRBV11-2 | CASSFTIGTSGSTEQFF | TGTGCCAGCAGCTTTACCATCGGGACTAGCGGGAGTACTGAGCAGTTCTTC
- | TRBJ1-4 | TRBD1 | TRBV30 | CAWERQGRIAKLFF | TGTGCCTGGGAACGACAGGGGCGGATCGCGAAACTGTTTTTT
- | TRBJ2-3 | TRBD2 | TRBV4-1 | CASSSSLAGESDTQYF | TGCGCCAGCAGCAGTTCTCTAGCGGGAGAATCAGATACGCAGTATTTT
few | TRBJ1-5 | - | TRBV6-5 | CASSYTAGEQPQHF | TGTGCCAGCAGTTACACCGCCGGAGAGCAGCCCCAGCATTTT
- | TRBJ2-5 | TRBD2 | TRBV7-2 | CASSLLSGRAVEQYF | TGTGCCAGCAGCTTATTAAGCGGGAGGGCCGTGGAGCAGTACTTC
- | TRBJ1-2 | - | TRBV29-1 | CSAAQLIGSIGYGYTF | TGCAGCGCTGCACAACTAATTGGGTCTATAGGATATGGCTACACCTTC
- | TRBJ1-2 | - | TRBV7-9 | CSSSFPSPTGGYGYTF | TGTTCCAGCAGCTTCCCTTCCCCAACTGGCGGCTATGGCTACACCTTC
once | TRBJ2-3 | - | TRBV5-1 | CASSPERGDTQYF | TGCGCCAGCAGCCCGGAGCGCGGAGATACGCAGTATTTT
- | TRBJ1-2 | - | TRBV25-1 | CASSEYFVPRGANYGYTF | TGTGCCAGCAGTGAATATTTCGTGCCTCGTGGAGCCAACTATGGCTACACCTTC
once | TRBJ2-3 | - | TRBV12-5 | CASAPESRFTDTQYF | TGTGCTAGTGCCCCTGAGTCGCGGTTCACAGATACGCAGTATTTT
- | TRBJ2-7 | TRBD1 | TRBV30 | CALTGVSYEQYF | TGTGCCCTAACAGGGGTCTCCTACGAGCAGTACTTC
- | TRBJ2-7 | TRBD2 | TRBV6-5 | CASSYSRGVVDYEQYF | TGTGCCAGCAGTTACTCTCGGGGGGTTGTGGACTACGAGCAGTACTTC
- | TRBJ2-5 | TRBD2 | TRBV5-4 | CASSFRSGRSVGTQYF | TGTGCCAGCAGCTTTAGGAGCGGGAGATCTGTAGGGACCCAGTACTTC
once | TRBJ2-7 | - | TRBV4-1 | CASSQVGNRPYEQYF | TGCGCCAGCAGCCAAGTGGGGAACAGGCCCTACGAGCAGTACTTC
- | TRBJ1-2 | TRBD1 | TRBV27 | CASSFSDRGNYGYTF | TGTGCCAGCAGTTTTTCGGACAGGGGGAACTATGGCTACACCTTC
- | TRBJ1-1 | - | TRBV20-1 | CSVQLVTEAFF | TGCAGTGTACAGCTTGTCACTGAAGCTTTCTTT
- | TRBJ1-5 | - | TRBV27 | CASSFGFSNQPQHF | TGTGCCAGCAGTTTCGGGTTTAGCAATCAGCCCCAGCATTTT
- | TRBJ2-6 | - | TRBV27 | CASSTIQGSGANVLTF | TGTGCCAGCAGTACCATACAGGGCTCTGGGGCCAACGTCCTGACTTTC
- | TRBJ1-4 | - | TRBV28 | CASNKSQGSGTNEKLFF | TGTGCCAGCAATAAATCCCAGGGGAGCGGAACTAATGAAAAACTGTTTTTT
- | TRBJ2-5 | - | TRBV18 | CASSLQGETQYF | TGTGCCAGCTCACTTCAGGGAGAGACCCAGTACTTC
- | TRBJ2-2 | - | TRBV12-5 | CASGFRTGISNTGELFF | TGTGCTAGTGGTTTTCGTACAGGGATTTCGAACACCGGGGAGCTGTTTTTT
once | TRBJ2-1 | - | TRBV28 | CASRPSKNEQFF | TGTGCCAGCAGGCCTAGCAAAAATGAGCAGTTCTTC
- | TRBJ2-7 | TRBD1 | TRBV10-3 | CAISPLTGGRDLSEQYF | TGTGCCATCAGCCCGCTCACAGGGGGCCGGGACCTATCCGAGCAGTACTTC
- | TRBJ1-5 | - | TRBV7-9 | CASSLSWVGSGPQPQHF | TGTGCCAGCAGCTTATCGTGGGTGGGGTCAGGGCCCCAGCCCCAGCATTTT
- | TRBJ1-1 | - | TRBV29-1 | CSVDQGTEAFF | TGCAGCGTTGATCAGGGGACTGAAGCTTTCTTT
- | TRBJ2-7 | - | TRBV6-5 | CASSYSITFREQYF | TGTGCCAGCAGTTACTCGATCACGTTCCGGGAGCAGTACTTC
few | TRBJ2-3 | TRBD1 | TRBV6-6 | CASSSRDRGKYTQYF | TGTGCCAGCAGTTCCCGGGACAGGGGGAAATATACGCAGTATTTT
- | TRBJ1-4 | TRBD1 | TRBV7-2 | CASSLGTGNEKLFF | TGTGCCAGCAGCTTAGGGACAGGGAATGAAAAACTGTTTTTT
- | TRBJ1-5 | TRBD1 | TRBV7-9 | CASSPGQVSQPQHF | TGTGCCAGCAGCCCAGGACAGGTTAGTCAGCCCCAGCATTTT
- | TRBJ2-1 | TRBD2 | TRBV6-1 | CASSGLGEGEQFF | TGTGCCAGCAGTGGATTAGGGGAGGGAGAGCAGTTCTTC
- | TRBJ2-3 | TRBD1 | TRBV28 | CASSPTGTGKLDTQYF | TGTGCCAGCAGTCCGACCGGGACAGGGAAACTGGATACGCAGTATTTT
- | TRBJ2-1 | TRBD2 | TRBV18 | CASSRRLAGGLPQEQFF | TGTGCCAGCTCACGGCGACTAGCGGGGGGCCTTCCCCAAGAGCAGTTCTTC
- | TRBJ1-2 | - | TRBV28 | CASSFTGVRGGYTF | TGTGCCAGCAGTTTTACGGGGGTTCGCGGTGGCTACACCTTC